These 5 T cell receptor beta chains were sequenced from one sample in a study of Tregs in tolerant kidney transplant recipients. Profiled with immunoSEQ multiplex PCR; TCRdb holds only in-frame clones, not every one. Of about 120,000 clones listed, roughly 92% are singletons. Sequencing was performed on CD4+ T cells from blood. Every receptor here comes from a human donor in good health.

The V and J genes are TRBV5-5 and TRBJ2-3, with 11 nucleotides matching TRBD1. V lost 1 base to trimming and J lost 3 bases; unmatched junction nucleotides: 4. This CDR3 comprises 16 residues. Germline values: CDR1 SGHKS, CDR2 YYEKEE (reference sequence). The CDR3 DNA reads TGTGCCAGCAGCTTGCCCGGGACAGGGGGAACAGATACGCAGTATTTT. Encoded protein: CASSLPGTGGTDTQYF.

V gene TRBV7-8 combines with J gene TRBJ2-7; no definite D call. CDR3 length equals 16 residues. V was shortened by 1 base and J by 6 bases, with 19 bases between the two germline ends. Germline loops: CDR1 SGHVS, CDR2 FQNEAQ. CDR3 coding DNA: TGTGCCAGCAGCTTAGAGAGTCTAACCCTTTCGGGCGAGCAGTACTTC. It yields the protein CASSLESLTLSGEQYF.

The chain employs TRBV7-2 and TRBJ2-7; D unresolved. CDR3 length equals 14 residues. The germline gives CDR1 SGHTA, CDR2 FQGNSA. The ends were cut back, 8 bases at V and 2 bases at J, with 16 bases in the middle. CDR3 nucleotides: TGTGCCAGCGGCCGATTTGCGGTGGCCTACGAGCAGTACTTC. This gives the protein CASGRFAVAYEQYF.

J is TRBJ2-3 and V is TRBV7-2; 12 bases line up with TRBD2. The V segment lost 3 bases and the J segment 2 bases; nucleotides outside the gene matches: 9. The CDR3 contains 18 residues. CDR1 and CDR2 (germline): SGHTA, FQGNSA. CDR3 in amino acids: CASSLRLGLAGNTDTQYF. CDR3 nucleotide sequence: TGTGCCAGCAGCTTGCGTCTCGGACTAGCGGGAAACACAGATACGCAGTATTTT.

V and J are TRBV19 and TRBJ2-7; 9 positions match TRBD1. Germline CDR1 LNHDA, CDR2 SQIVND (reference sequence). The V and J ends lost 4 bases and 9 bases, in that order; junction bases with no gene match: 10. The CDR3 is made up of 14 amino acids. The chain's CDR3 is CASSSGTGQTVQYF. In nucleotides, the CDR3 is TGTGCCAGTAGTAGCGGGACAGGGCAAACGGTGCAGTACTTC.